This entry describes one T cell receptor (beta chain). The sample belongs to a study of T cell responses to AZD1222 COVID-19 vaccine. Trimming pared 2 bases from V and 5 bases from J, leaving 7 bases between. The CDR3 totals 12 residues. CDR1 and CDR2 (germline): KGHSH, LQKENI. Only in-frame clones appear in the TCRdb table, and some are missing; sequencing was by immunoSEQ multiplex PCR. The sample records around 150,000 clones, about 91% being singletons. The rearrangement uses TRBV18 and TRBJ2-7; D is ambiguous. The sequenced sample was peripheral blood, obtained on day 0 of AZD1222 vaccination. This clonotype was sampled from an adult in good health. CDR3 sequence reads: CASSPVGDEQYF. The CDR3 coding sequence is TGTGCCAGCTCACCAGTGGGTGACGAGCAGTACTTC. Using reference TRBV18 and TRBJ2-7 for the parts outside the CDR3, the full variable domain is NAGVMQNPRHLVRRRGQEARLRCSPMKGHSHVYWYRQLPEEGLKFMVYLQKENIIDESGMPKERFSAEFPKEGPSILRIQQVVRGDSAAYFCASSPVGDEQYFGPGTRLTVT.